A selection of T cell receptor beta chains follows, all from one sample in a study of tumor and adjacent non-tumor tissue in lung cancer. MiXCR was run by TCRdb on the multiplex PCR reads, yielding one entry per CDR3 protein. The data contain 50,000 or so distinct CDR3 sequences, roughly 69% of them singletons. The sample taken for sequencing was distant non-tumor lung tissue. These receptors came from an older woman with non-small cell lung cancer. The CDR3 runs from the conserved cysteine through the conserved F or W. The order of the fields is J gene, V gene, clone size, D gene, CDR3 length, CDR3 DNA, CDR3 protein. The D gene is left open where the match is weak. Clone sizes are given selectively: once, few, many, or a class where the clone is expanded.

TRBJ1-5 TRBV12-3/TRBV12-4 medium-sized . 14 TGTGCCAGCAGTTTTTCTACGGGCAATCAGCCCCAGCATTTT CASSFSTGNQPQHF
TRBJ1-2 TRBV12-3/TRBV12-4 . . 14 TGTGCCAGCAGTTTGGGCATAGGAACCTATGGCTACACCTTC CASSLGIGTYGYTF
TRBJ2-7 TRBV6-6 . . 15 TGTACCAGCAGTCGCCAGACATGGGGAGACTACGAGCACTACTTC CTSSRQTWGDYEHYF
TRBJ1-5 TRBV28 . . 14 TGTGGCAGCAGATCCCGGTCGTTCAACCAGCCCCAGCATTTT CGSRSRSFNQPQHF
TRBJ2-7 TRBV4-2 . TRBD1 16 TGTGCCAGCAGCCATGATCCGGGACAGGGATCTTACGAGCAGTACTTC CASSHDPGQGSYEQYF
TRBJ2-1 TRBV4-3 . . 15 TGCGCCAGCAGCCAAGATTCACAGAGTGACAATGAGCAGTTCTTC CASSQDSQSDNEQFF
TRBJ2-1 TRBV12-3/TRBV12-4 . TRBD1 14 TGTGCCAGTAGGTCCGGGACAGGTTTACATGAGCAGTGCTTC CASRSGTGLHEQCF
TRBJ1-5 TRBV4-3 . . 17 TGCGCCAGCAGCCAAGAAAGTGGCACACGAGGTAGGGCAAAACAGCACTTT CASSQESGTRGRAKQHF
TRBJ2-7 TRBV12-3/TRBV12-4 many TRBD1 14 TGTGCCAGCAGTTCCGGGACAGGGCGCTACGAGCAGTACTTC CASSSGTGRYEQYF
TRBJ2-3 TRBV6-5 . TRBD2 19 TGTGCCAGCACTTACATGGGTTCTAGCGGGGGCTCTAGCACAGATACGCAGTATTTT CASTYMGSSGGSSTDTQYF
TRBJ2-7 TRBV4-1 . . 14 TGCGCCAGGAGCCCAACTCCGGACAGTTACAAGCAGTACTTC CARSPTPDSYKQYF
TRBJ1-5 TRBV6-6 once . 14 TGTGCCAGCAATTACGAGGGCACTAATCAGCCCCAGCATTTT CASNYEGTNQPQHF
TRBJ2-1 TRBV5-6 . TRBD2 15 TGTGCCAGCAGGGGACTAGCGGGGGAGTCAGGTGAGCAGTTCTTC CASRGLAGESGEQFF
TRBJ2-4 TRBV20-1 few . 13 TGCAGTGCTAGTGAGGGGGCCAAAAACATTCAGTACTTC CSASEGAKNIQYF
TRBJ2-7 TRBV5-6 . . 15 TGTGCCAGTAGCTTTTTAGGGGGTAACACCTACAAGCAGTACTTC CASSFLGGNTYKQYF
TRBJ2-2 TRBV29-1 . TRBD2 13 TGCGGCGTTCTGGAGGGGCCTGGCGGGGGGCTGTTTTTT CGVLEGPGGGLFF
TRBJ1-6 TRBV4-2 many . 16 TGTGCCAGCAGCCAATCTTGGACGCGAATAAATTCACCCCTCCACTTT CASSQSWTRINSPLHF
TRBJ1-1 TRBV6-5 . . 13 TGTGCCAGCAGTACCGTATGGAAGACTGAAGCTTTCTTT CASSTVWKTEAFF
TRBJ2-7 TRBV4-3 . TRBD2 16 TGCGCCGGCGCCCAAGGGACTAGCGGGATTTACAATGAGCAGTACTTC CAGAQGTSGIYNEQYF
TRBJ2-5 TRBV4-3 once TRBD2 15 TGCGCCAATAGCCAAGATCGCGGGGGTTCAGAGCCCCAGTACTTC CANSQDRGGSEPQYF
TRBJ2-7 TRBV29-1 . TRBD2 12 TGCAGCGTCGAAGGACTAGGGAACGAGCAGTACTTC CSVEGLGNEQYF
TRBJ2-5 TRBV6-5 . TRBD2 16 TGTGCCAGCAATTACGGAGCGGGAGGGCCCGCGGAGACCCAGTATTTC CASNYGAGGPAETQYF
TRBJ1-2 TRBV6-2/TRBV6-3 many . 14 TGTGCCAGCAGACCCCTCGACAGTTACTATGGCTACACCTTC CASRPLDSYYGYTF
TRBJ2-3 TRBV21-1 few . 17 TGTGCCAGCAGGCTAGCAGCCTTTGCCTCTAGCACAGATACGCAGTATTTT CASRLAAFASSTDTQYF
TRBJ1-1 TRBV11-3 . . 13 TGTACCAGCAGGTTGGACGGTAACACTGAAGCTTTCTTT CTSRLDGNTEAFF
TRBJ2-5 TRBV21-1 . . 20 TGTGCCTGCAGCAAAGGCGCTTTCAGCGGCTCCCACTTCAGTTGGTACACCCAGTACTTC CACSKGAFSGSHFSWYTQYF
TRBJ1-1 TRBV4-2 . . 15 TGTGCCAGCAGCCAAGATGGGGGGCTTGGCATTGAAACTTTCTTT CASSQDGGLGIETFF
TRBJ1-3 TRBV6-6 many . 12 TGTGCCAGCAGGCCGTCTGGAAACACCATATATTTT CASRPSGNTIYF
TRBJ2-3 TRBV4-3 . . 17 TGTGTCAGCAGCCAAGATCGGCTAGTTACGTGGACAGATACGCAGTATTTT CVSSQDRLVTWTDTQYF
TRBJ2-7 TRBV6-1 . TRBD1 16 TGTGCCAGCAGCGGGGACAGTGTTCGATTCTCCTACGAGCAGTACTTC CASSGDSVRFSYEQYF
TRBJ2-2 TRBV20-1 . . 15 TGTGGTGCTAGAGCCACAGGGCGGGACACCGGGGAGCTGTTTTTT CGARATGRDTGELFF
TRBJ2-3 TRBV29-1 . TRBD2 14 TGCGGCATGACTAGCGGGGGGCCTGGAGATACGCAGTATTTT CGMTSGGPGDTQYF
TRBJ2-6 TRBV7-8 . TRBD2 19 TGTGCCAGCAGCAGGGGCGCAGGCGGGAGATTATCCTGGGCCAACGTCCTGACTTTC CASSRGAGGRLSWANVLTF
TRBJ2-5 TRBV4-3 many . 15 TGCGCCAGCAGCCAAGATATACAGCATCAAGAGACCCAGTACTTC CASSQDIQHQETQYF
TRBJ2-1 TRBV4-1 . TRBD1 18 TGCGCCAGCAGCCCAAAATCTACCCCGGGACAGGGTCGTGGTGAGCACTTCTTC CASSPKSTPGQGRGEHFF
TRBJ1-1 TRBV6-6 once . 15 TGTGCCAGCAGCTGGGATACGACGGGTGACACAGAAGCTTTCTTT CASSWDTTGDTEAFF
TRBJ2-6 TRBV4-3 . TRBD1 15 TGCACCAGCAGCCTAGGGGGCTCTGGGGCCAACATCCTGACTTTC CTSSLGGSGANILTF
TRBJ1-4 TRBV7-9 . . 14 TGTGCCAGGAACCGCGGACGGGTTAATGAAAAACTGTTTTTT CARNRGRVNEKLFF
TRBJ2-5 TRBV6-2/TRBV6-3 . . 17 TGTGCCAGCACCAGTATCCCCCCAGCGCTTTTACAAGAGACCCAGTACTTC CASTSIPPALLQETQYF
TRBJ2-7 TRBV6-5 . . 15 TGTGCTAGCAGCTACTCTTCAAGTGCACAGAACGAGCAGTACTTC CASSYSSSAQNEQYF